Each of the 21 T cell receptor beta chains below was sequenced from the same sample in a study of T cell clonality in common variable immunodeficiency. Sequencing was performed with immunoSEQ multiplex PCR; in TCRdb, only in-frame clones are kept and a portion is missing. Observed are under 50,000 clones, no singletons, with the top ten taking approximately 2%. Sequencing was performed on peripheral blood mononuclear cells. These TCRs come from a person between 18 and 75 years old in good health.

This clone was picked up a small number of times. The read stops 3 residues short of the end of the CDR3; the missing end is completed from the germline J gene. This sequence joins TRBV4-2 and TRBJ2-7, with TRBD1 as a possible D gene (6 bases). The germline CDR1 and CDR2 sequences are LGHNA and YNFKEQ. V was shortened by 0 bases and J by 3 bases, with 15 bases between the two germline ends. The CDR3 spans 16 residues. Incomplete CDR3 DNA: TGTGCCAGCAGCCAAGAGGCAGGGGATGCTTTCTACGAG. Its translation: CASSQEAGDAFYE. The CDR3 in its entirety is CASSQEAGDAFYEQYF.

This clone was detected many times. The read terminates 3 residues ahead of where the CDR3 ends, so the germline J gene completes it. The V call is TRBV19, the J call TRBJ2-1; D call uncertain. V was cut by 1 base and J by 8 bases, with 12 bases left in between. This CDR3 is built from 14 residues. Germline lookup yields CDR1 LNHDA and CDR2 SQIVND (reference sequence). Partial CDR3 DNA: TGTGCCAGTAGTATAGGTCAGTCTGCATATGAG. It is translated as CASSIGQSAYE. The full CDR3 reads CASSIGQSAYEQFF.

The table lists this clone with many counts. With the read ending 3 residues before the CDR3 end, the germline J gene is used to fill in that end. The V and J genes are TRBV9 and TRBJ1-1; TRBD1 matches at 10 bases. The CDR3 spans 13 residues. V was pared by 5 bases and J by 3 bases, with 1 base of the junction left unmatched. CDR1 is SGDLS and CDR2 is YYNGEE in the germline V gene. CDR3 amino acids: CASSGTGDTEAFF. CDR3 DNA, as far as it was read: TGTGCCAGCAGTGGGACAGGGGACACTGAA.

As for this clone: The read is 3 residues too short to cover the CDR3 end, so that end is filled in from the germline J gene. The V and J genes are TRBV20-1 and TRBJ1-5, with D possibly TRBD1 on 5 matching bases. Looked up from germline, CDR1 is DFQATT and CDR2 is SNEGSKA (reference sequence). The V gene lost 3 bases and the J gene lost 1 base, with 16 bases spanning the gap. The CDR3 runs 16 residues. The part of the CDR3 DNA that was read is TGCAGTGCTAGTGGTAAGAAAGGGGTGAGCAATCAGCCC. Its translation: CSASGKKGVSNQP. The full CDR3 protein reads CSASGKKGVSNQPQHF.

The table lists this clone with many counts. The read is 3 residues too short to cover the CDR3 end, so that end is filled in from the germline J gene. The rearrangement joins TRBV5-1 to TRBJ2-1, with 7 positions matching TRBD2. The CDR3 is 15 amino acids. Germline V lookup: CDR1 SGHRS, CDR2 YFSETQ. V dropped 3 bases and J dropped 2; count of bases not matched to a gene: 5. Incomplete CDR3 DNA: TGCGCCAGCAGCTCTTCTAGCGGAACCTACAATGAG. It is translated as CASSSSSGTYNE. The CDR3 reads in full as CASSSSSGTYNEQFF.

This clone came up many times. CDR3 amino acids: CASSLGQGNTEAFF. The part of the CDR3 DNA that was read is TGTGCCAGCAGCCTCGGACAGGGGAACACTGAA. The chain is built from TRBV7-9 and TRBJ1-1; 8 bases are shared with TRBD1. From the germline J gene comes the end of the CDR3, since the read stops 3 residues before it. Germline loops: CDR1 SEHNR, CDR2 FQNEAQ (reference sequence). The CDR3 length is 14 residues. Losses at the gene ends were 5 bases for V and 1 base for J; bases not matched to a gene: 3. Drawing the rest from reference TRBV7-9 and TRBJ1-1, the complete variable domain is DTGVSQNPRHKITKRGQNVTFRCDPISEHNRLYWYRQTLGQGPEFLTYFQNEAQLEKSRLLSDRFSAERPKGSFSTLEIQRTEQGDSAMYLCASSLGQGNTEAFFGQGTRLTVV.

This clone was recorded at least ten times. CDR3 region: CASSPGGDTQYF. The CDR3 DNA, read in part, is TGTGCCAGCTCACCGGGGGGAGATACG. This sequence joins TRBV18 and TRBJ2-3; a weak D match, TRBD2 (6 bases). The read ends 3 residues before the CDR3 terminus; that terminus is restored from the germline J gene. Trimming stripped 3 bases from V and 5 bases from J, with 6 bases between. This CDR3 is 12 amino acids long. Germline V CDR1 and CDR2: KGHSH, LQKENI.

This clone was seen repeatedly, ten times or more. Germline is not matched at one junction end, which may reflect a read error. Partial CDR3 DNA: TGCGCCAGCAGCCCAGGGGCCCCGGCCGACGAG. Translating gives CASSPGAPADE. The CDR3 in its entirety is CASSPGAPADEQYF. The chain links TRBV4-2 to TRBJ2-7; D is perhaps TRBD1 (6 bases). The CDR3 end lies 3 residues beyond the end of the read and is filled in from the germline J gene. The CDR3 length is 14 residues. From germline, CDR1 is LGHNA and CDR2 YNFKEQ.

The CDR3 bases that were read are TGCGCCAGCAGCTCGGGGACAGCTAGCACAGATACG. Encoded protein: CASSSGTASTDT. The whole CDR3 region reads CASSSGTASTDTQYF. The rearrangement uses TRBV5-1 and TRBJ2-3, with 7 bases aligning to TRBD1. The CDR3 goes on 3 residues after the read ends, and that part is filled in from the germline J gene. Looked up from germline, CDR1 is SGHRS and CDR2 is YFSETQ. The CDR3 consists of 15 residues. With 3 bases clipped from V and 0 bases from J, the junction kept 4 bases outside the gene matches.

There are many counts of this clone. Sequencing ends 3 residues short of the CDR3 end; the germline J gene provides the rest. This rearrangement joins TRBV15 to TRBJ2-3, with D uncertain. The CDR3 runs to 16 residues. Between the trimmed V and J ends, which lost 0 bases and 3 bases, there was a span of 13 bases. The germline V gene encodes CDR1 LNHNV and CDR2 YYDKDF (reference sequence). CDR3 bases read: TGTGCCACCAGCAGAGAATTGGCAGAATATACAGATACG. This translates into CATSRELAEYTDT. Given in full, the CDR3 is CATSRELAEYTDTQYF.

This clone has at least ten counts. The read ends 3 residues early relative to the CDR3; the germline J gene fills the gap. The chain carries TRBV11-3 and TRBJ2-7; D might be TRBD2 (6 bases). Germline V CDR1 and CDR2: SGHNT, YENEEA. This CDR3 is built from 15 residues. The CDR3 loop reads CASRLAQRAGYEQYF. The part of the CDR3 DNA that was read is TGTGCAAGTCGCTTAGCACAGCGGGCGGGATACGAG.

This clone was detected ten times or more. The read falls 3 residues short of the CDR3 end, and the missing part is taken from the germline J gene. This chain joins TRBV19 and TRBJ1-4, with a possible D match to TRBD1 (5 bases). Trimming took 3 bases from V and 8 from J, leaving 10 bases between them. Germline assignment: CDR1 LNHDA and CDR2 SQIVND (reference sequence). The CDR3 spans 13 residues. This CDR3 reads CASSIWRTEKLFF. The part of the CDR3 DNA that was read is TGTGCCAGTAGTATTTGGAGGACAGAAAAA.

This clone came up many times. The sequenced fragment ends 3 residues before the CDR3 boundary, so the rest is inferred from the germline J gene. The gene calls are TRBV7-2 and TRBJ1-1; perhaps TRBD1 as D (5 bases). The CDR3 is 13 amino acids. V lost 5 bases and J lost 6, with 13 bases in between. Per germline, CDR1 SGHTA and CDR2 FQGNSA. CDR3 bases read: TGTGCCAGCAGCCCGGGACTGGGCGCTGAA. Its protein product is CASSPGLGAE. The whole CDR3 protein is CASSPGLGAEAFF.

This clone was counted only a few times. The CDR3 end is not reached by the read, which stops 3 residues before it; the germline J gene fills it in. The gene calls are TRBV4-2 and TRBJ2-7; TRBD1 matches at 11 bases. Germline loops: CDR1 LGHNA, CDR2 YNFKEQ. V was clipped by 2 bases and J by 0 bases; unmatched bases: 6. This CDR3 has 17 amino acids. CDR3 loop: CASSQLIGTGGSYEQYF. CDR3 DNA, as far as it was read: TGTGCCAGCAGCCAACTTATCGGGACAGGGGGCTCCTACGAG.

This clone appeared many times. The missing CDR3 end, 3 residues past where the read stops, is filled in from the germline J gene. The chain is built from TRBV10-3 and TRBJ1-6; unclear D gene. Germline loops: CDR1 ENHRY, CDR2 SYGVKD. The CDR3 loop spans 14 amino acids. Trimming took off 3 bases at V and 10 bases at J, with 13 bases between the two ends. The CDR3 sequence: CAISDGNPVSPLHF. The covered CDR3 bases are TGTGCCATCAGTGACGGTAACCCGGTATCACCC.

Many counts were recorded for this clone. The CDR3 goes on 3 residues after the read ends, and that part is filled in from the germline J gene. The chain employs TRBV5-4 and TRBJ1-4; 7 nucleotides line up with TRBD1. V lost 0 bases to trimming and J lost 8 bases; unmatched junction nucleotides: 7. Germline V gives CDR1 SGHNT, CDR2 YYREEE (reference sequence). The CDR3 loop spans 15 amino acids. The CDR3 here is CASSLGGAQGEKLFF. Partial CDR3 DNA: TGTGCCAGCAGCTTGGGGGGGGCACAGGGGGAAAAA.

This clone was seen ten or more times. The CDR3 end falls 3 residues outside the read, so it is completed with the germline J gene. This rearrangement joins TRBV19 to TRBJ1-3, with no clear D. There are 16 residues in the CDR3. Trimming stripped 5 bases from V and 0 bases from J, with 14 bases between. CDR1 and CDR2 (germline): LNHDA, SQIVND (reference sequence). The CDR3 here is CASSPPGLGSGNTIYF. The covered CDR3 bases are TGTGCCAGTAGTCCACCGGGTCTGGGCTCTGGAAACACC.

This clone has at least ten counts. The read stops 3 residues short of the end of the CDR3; the missing end is completed from the germline J gene. The chain links TRBV29-1 to TRBJ1-1; weak D call: TRBD1 (6 bases). Germline CDR1 is SQVTM and CDR2 is ANQGSEA. The V end lost 1 base, the J end lost 5 bases, and 14 bases lay between the germline ends. CDR3 length: 14 amino acids. The sequenced CDR3 bases are TGCAGCGTTGAAGGTAGGGCAGGGGTTACTGAA. Protein sequence: CSVEGRAGVTE. The entire CDR3 protein is CSVEGRAGVTEAFF.

This clone has a count of ten or more. The sequenced fragment ends 3 residues before the CDR3 boundary, so the rest is inferred from the germline J gene. The chain uses TRBV11-3 and TRBJ2-1, with D hard to call. Per the germline V gene, CDR1 is SGHNT and CDR2 is YENEEA. The CDR3 sequence is 14 residues long. Trimming took 1 base from V and 5 from J, leaving 9 bases between them. The CDR3 region is CASSLGAGNNEQFF. The sequenced part of the CDR3 DNA is TGTGCCAGCAGCTTAGGGGCAGGTAACAATGAG.

This clone was picked up many times. With the read ending 3 residues before the CDR3 end, the germline J gene is used to fill in that end. This chain connects TRBV30 to TRBJ1-2; D is perhaps TRBD1 (6 bases). Germline V gene sequence: CDR1 GTSNPN, CDR2 SVGIG (reference sequence). This CDR3 comprises 13 residues. V was cut by 0 bases and J by 7 bases, with 12 bases left in between. The CDR3 is CAWSVQGGGGYTF. CDR3 DNA (partial): TGTGCCTGGAGTGTACAGGGTGGAGGTGGC. Filled out from reference TRBV30 and TRBJ1-2, the complete variable domain reads SQTIHQWPATLVQPVGSPLSLECTVEGTSNPNLYWYRQAAGRGLQLLFYSVGIGQISSEVPQNLSASRPQDRQFILSSKKLLLSDSGFYLCAWSVQGGGGYTFGSGTRLTVV.

This clone was picked up many times. The CDR3 goes on 3 residues after the read ends, and that part is filled in from the germline J gene. The chain joins TRBV5-1 to TRBJ1-1, with D perhaps TRBD1 (5 bases). The CDR3 consists of 17 residues. V dropped 0 bases and J dropped 0 bases, with 15 bases sitting between them. The V gene's germline CDR1 is SGHRS and CDR2 YFSETQ. The CDR3 DNA, read in part, is TGCGCCAGCAGCTTGGCGGGGGTCATGAGCATGAACACTGAA. As protein: CASSLAGVMSMNTE. The entire CDR3 protein is CASSLAGVMSMNTEAFF.